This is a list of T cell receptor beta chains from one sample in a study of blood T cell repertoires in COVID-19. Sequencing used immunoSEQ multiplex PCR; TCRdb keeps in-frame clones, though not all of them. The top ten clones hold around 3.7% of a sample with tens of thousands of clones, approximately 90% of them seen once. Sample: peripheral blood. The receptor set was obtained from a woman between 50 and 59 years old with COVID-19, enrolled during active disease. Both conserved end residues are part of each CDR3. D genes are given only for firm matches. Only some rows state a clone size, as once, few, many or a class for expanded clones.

CDR3aa: CASSRGTGVYEQYF; CDR3nt: TGTGCCAGCTCACGTGGGACAGGGGTCTACGAGCAGTACTTC; abundance: -; d_gene: TRBD1; j_gene: TRBJ2-7; v_gene: TRBV18; len: 14
CDR3aa: CASSQDHRFAGNTIYF; CDR3nt: TGTGCCAGCAGCCAAGATCATCGGTTTGCTGGAAACACCATATATTTT; abundance: -; d_gene: -; j_gene: TRBJ1-3; v_gene: TRBV14; len: 16
CDR3aa: CASTFLGQSYEQYF; CDR3nt: TGTGCCAGCACCTTTCTGGGACAGTCCTACGAGCAGTACTTC; abundance: -; d_gene: TRBD1; j_gene: TRBJ2-7; v_gene: TRBV6-1; len: 14
CDR3aa: CASSPPGLFYEQYF; CDR3nt: TGTGCCAGCTCACCTCCGGGACTATTCTACGAGCAGTACTTC; abundance: -; d_gene: TRBD2; j_gene: TRBJ2-7; v_gene: TRBV18; len: 14
CDR3aa: CSARDFPEQYF; CDR3nt: TGCAGTGCTAGAGATTTTCCGGAGCAGTACTTC; abundance: -; d_gene: -; j_gene: TRBJ2-7; v_gene: TRBV20-1; len: 11
CDR3aa: CASSSRTGTYEQYF; CDR3nt: TGTGCCAGCAGCTCCCGGACAGGGACCTACGAGCAGTACTTC; abundance: -; d_gene: TRBD1; j_gene: TRBJ2-7; v_gene: TRBV9; len: 14
CDR3aa: CATSDRTSGRHEQFF; CDR3nt: TGTGCCACCAGTGATCGGACTAGCGGGAGGCATGAGCAGTTCTTC; abundance: -; d_gene: TRBD2; j_gene: TRBJ2-1; v_gene: TRBV24-1; len: 15
CDR3aa: CARSLSGRGNEQFF; CDR3nt: TGTGCCCGCTCCCTAAGCGGGAGGGGGAATGAGCAGTTCTTC; abundance: few; d_gene: TRBD2; j_gene: TRBJ2-1; v_gene: TRBV2; len: 14
CDR3aa: CASGRLAGEDTQYF; CDR3nt: TGTGCCAGCGGAAGACTAGCGGGAGAGGATACGCAGTATTTT; abundance: -; d_gene: TRBD2; j_gene: TRBJ2-3; v_gene: TRBV6-4; len: 14
CDR3aa: CASSTGSGANVLTF; CDR3nt: TGTGCCAGCAGTACAGGATCTGGGGCCAACGTCCTGACTTTC; abundance: -; d_gene: -; j_gene: TRBJ2-6; v_gene: TRBV6-4; len: 14
CDR3aa: CASSQLKQGIPHEQYF; CDR3nt: TGTGCCAGCAGCCAATTAAAACAGGGTATCCCCCACGAGCAGTACTTC; abundance: -; d_gene: -; j_gene: TRBJ2-7; v_gene: TRBV16; len: 16
CDR3aa: CASSPGQGGQPQHF; CDR3nt: TGCGCCAGCAGCCCTGGACAGGGCGGGCAGCCCCAGCATTTT; abundance: -; d_gene: TRBD1; j_gene: TRBJ1-5; v_gene: TRBV4-1; len: 14
CDR3aa: CASSTPGPGNEQFF; CDR3nt: TGTGCCAGCAGCACTCCGGGCCCGGGGAATGAGCAGTTCTTC; abundance: -; d_gene: -; j_gene: TRBJ2-1; v_gene: TRBV5-4; len: 14
CDR3aa: CASSQDYKGNYGYTF; CDR3nt: TGTGCCAGCAGCCAAGATTACAAGGGGAACTATGGCTACACCTTC; abundance: few; d_gene: -; j_gene: TRBJ1-2; v_gene: TRBV3-1/TRBV3-2; len: 15
CDR3aa: CASKGQGTIRTGELFF; CDR3nt: TGTGCCAGCAAGGGACAGGGGACGATTAGAACCGGGGAGCTGTTTTTT; abundance: -; d_gene: TRBD1; j_gene: TRBJ2-2; v_gene: TRBV2; len: 16
CDR3aa: CAIHDLNTEAFF; CDR3nt: TGTGCCATCCATGACTTGAACACTGAAGCTTTCTTT; abundance: -; d_gene: -; j_gene: TRBJ1-1; v_gene: TRBV10-3; len: 12
CDR3aa: CASSPLRTTNTGELFF; CDR3nt: TGTGCCAGCAGCCCGTTAAGGACAACGAACACCGGGGAGCTGTTTTTT; abundance: -; d_gene: -; j_gene: TRBJ2-2; v_gene: TRBV9; len: 16
CDR3aa: CASRPESLSTDTQYF; CDR3nt: TGTGCCAGCAGACCCGAGTCCCTTAGCACAGATACGCAGTATTTT; abundance: -; d_gene: -; j_gene: TRBJ2-3; v_gene: TRBV7-2; len: 15
CDR3aa: CASSADRIYGYTF; CDR3nt: TGTGCCAGCAGCGCGGACAGGATCTATGGCTACACCTTC; abundance: -; d_gene: TRBD1; j_gene: TRBJ1-2; v_gene: TRBV9; len: 13
CDR3aa: CASSLTGSLYNEQFF; CDR3nt: TGTGCCAGCAGCTTGACGGGATCACTGTACAATGAGCAGTTCTTC; abundance: -; d_gene: -; j_gene: TRBJ2-1; v_gene: TRBV7-3; len: 15
CDR3aa: CASSPSAGVVYEQYF; CDR3nt: TGTGCCAGCTCACCATCGGCGGGAGTCGTTTACGAGCAGTACTTC; abundance: once; d_gene: TRBD2; j_gene: TRBJ2-7; v_gene: TRBV18; len: 15
CDR3aa: CASSPTPQGLLVQNIQYF; CDR3nt: TGTGCCAGCAGTCCGACCCCTCAGGGCCTACTGGTCCAAAACATTCAGTACTTC; abundance: -; d_gene: -; j_gene: TRBJ2-4; v_gene: TRBV28; len: 18
CDR3aa: CANSGPFSNEQFF; CDR3nt: TGTGCCAACAGCGGGCCCTTTTCCAATGAGCAGTTCTTC; abundance: -; d_gene: -; j_gene: TRBJ2-1; v_gene: TRBV7-2; len: 13